Included here is one T cell receptor (beta chain) sequence, with context. Its antigen is not identified. This sample is part of a study of OX40 agonist ivuxolimab in advanced cancers. The repertoire was sequenced with immunoSEQ multiplex PCR; TCRdb's copy has only in-frame clones and lacks some. The data contain approximately 60,000 clones, 83% of them singletons. Broader study findings: CD8+ T cells were the subset that, on average, had more expanded clones than CD4+.

Germline V gives CDR1 SGHVS, CDR2 FQNEAQ. The CDR3 runs 16 residues. Between the trimmed V and J ends, which lost 4 bases and 1 base, there was a span of 14 bases. The input for sequencing was CD4+ or CD8+ T cells sorted from blood, taken in a trial of the OX40 agonist ivuxolimab. This clonotype was sampled from an adult with an advanced solid tumor such as melanoma, head and neck, liver or kidney cancer. V and J are TRBV7-8 and TRBJ1-5; maybe TRBD1 (5 bases). The CDR3 bases are TGTGCCAGCAGCTACAAACGTACAGGAAGCAATCAGCCCCAGCATTTT. Residues: CASSYKRTGSNQPQHF.